Presented here are 17 T cell receptor beta chains from one specimen sequenced in a study of T cells in Graves' hyperthyroidism and ophthalmopathy. Researchers amplified the TCR beta CDR3 regions from RNA transcripts. In the first-round RT-PCR of the TCR CDR3, the HTBI primer set was used. One entry per CDR3 protein, called by TCRdb with MiXCR from the multiplex PCR reads. Among 300,000 to 400,000 distinct CDR3 sequences listed, roughly a fifth were seen once. Sequencing input: blood. The origin of the receptors is a woman aged 50 to 60 with Graves' hyperthyroidism.

This clonotype was seen many times. The chain employs TRBV5-6 and TRBJ1-5, with a possible D match to TRBD1 (5 bases). The CDR3 has 14 amino acids. Germline V CDR1 and CDR2: SGHDT, YYEEEE. The germline V and J ends were trimmed by 4 bases and 5 bases, with 13 bases remaining between them. In DNA, the CDR3 is TGTGCCAGCAGCAATTGGGACCGGGATCAGCCCCAGCATTTT. Translating it yields CASSNWDRDQPQHF.

This clonotype was recorded at least ten times. The chain carries TRBV28 and TRBJ1-3; D remains ambiguous. This CDR3 is 12 amino acids long. The V gene's germline CDR1 is MDHEN and CDR2 SYDVKM. V was trimmed by 6 bases and J by 4 bases, leaving 7 bases between them. This chain's CDR3 is CASSPLGNTIYF. CDR3 bases: TGTGCCAGCAGCCCCTTAGGAAACACCATATATTTT. The full variable domain, its missing parts supplied by reference TRBV28 and TRBJ1-3, is DVKVTQSSRYLVKRTGEKVFLECVQDMDHENMFWYRQDPGLGLRLIYFSYDVKMKEKGDIPEGYSVSREKKERFSLILESASTNQTSMYLCASSPLGNTIYFGEGSWLTVV.

The chain links TRBV27 to TRBJ1-5; 11 nucleotides match TRBD1. V dropped 4 bases and J dropped 6; count of bases not matched to a gene: 8. There are 16 residues in the CDR3. Germline CDR1 is MNHEY and CDR2 is SMNVEV (reference sequence). As DNA, the CDR3 is TGTGCCAGCAGTTATGGGACAGGGGGAGTCGGTCAGCCCCAGCATTTT. It codes for CASSYGTGGVGQPQHF.

The chain couples TRBV20-1 to TRBJ2-1; D not resolved. This CDR3 is built from 15 residues. V dropped 6 bases and J dropped 3 bases, with 18 bases sitting between them. CDR1 is DFQATT, CDR2 SNEGSKA, per germline (reference sequence). This CDR3 reads CSATRGRSGYNEQFF. The CDR3 nucleotides read TGCAGTGCCACGAGAGGCAGGAGTGGCTACAATGAGCAGTTCTTC.

The chain employs TRBV20-1 and TRBJ2-1; no definite D call. The CDR3 is made up of 13 amino acids. Trimming pared 1 base from V and 3 bases from J, leaving 7 bases between. Germline V gene lookup returns CDR1 DFQATT and CDR2 SNEGSKA (reference sequence). The DNA for the CDR3 is TGCAGTGCTAGAGTGGGGATCTACAATGAGCAGTTCTTC. Amino acid sequence: CSARVGIYNEQFF.

This clonotype was found many times. The chain employs TRBV5-8 and TRBJ2-3, with 12 bases that match TRBD2. Germline CDR1 and CDR2: SGHTS and YDEGEE. The J segment lost 2 bases and the V segment lost 2 bases, leaving 6 bases of the junction unmatched. The CDR3 totals 17 residues. The CDR3 DNA reads as TGTGCCAGCAGCTTCGGACTAGCGGGGAAAAACACAGATACGCAGTATTTT. This sequence encodes CASSFGLAGKNTDTQYF.

This clonotype was detected many times. The CDR3 is CASSRQGAENTEAFF. The CDR3 DNA is TGTGCCAGCAGCCGACAGGGGGCTGAGAACACTGAAGCTTTCTTT. The chain links TRBV7-9 to TRBJ1-1, with 10 positions matching TRBD1. The V segment lost 5 bases and the J segment 1 base; nucleotides outside the gene matches: 4. This CDR3 contains 15 residues. Germline V gene data show CDR1 as SEHNR and CDR2 as FQNEAQ (reference sequence). The whole variable domain, remainder taken from reference TRBV7-9 and TRBJ1-1, is DTGVSQNPRHKITKRGQNVTFRCDPISEHNRLYWYRQTLGQGPEFLTYFQNEAQLEKSRLLSDRFSAERPKGSFSTLEIQRTEQGDSAMYLCASSRQGAENTEAFFGQGTRLTVV.

This clonotype was found many times. This chain joins TRBV29-1 and TRBJ1-2; tentative D call: TRBD1 (5 bases). CDR3 size: 15 residues. Trimming removed 0 bases at V and 0 bases at J, with 11 bases between. Germline V gene data show CDR1 as SQVTM and CDR2 as ANQGSEA. The CDR3 region is CSVEEPGAANYGYTF. For the CDR3, the DNA is TGCAGCGTTGAAGAGCCTGGGGCAGCTAACTATGGCTACACCTTC.

This clonotype has a count of ten or more. The chain uses TRBV5-5 and TRBJ1-4; no clear D gene. Trimming took off 4 bases at V and 5 bases at J, with 12 bases between the two ends. Germline V CDR1 and CDR2: SGHKS, YYEKEE (reference sequence). The CDR3 is 14 residues long. The CDR3: CASSLGWANEKLFF. CDR3 sequence (DNA): TGTGCCAGCAGCCTCGGGTGGGCGAATGAAAAACTGTTTTTT. Using reference TRBV5-5 and TRBJ1-4 for the parts outside the CDR3, the full variable domain is DAGVTQSPTHLIKTRGQQVTLRCSPISGHKSVSWYQQVLGQGPQFIFQYYEKEERGRGNFPDRFSARQFPNYSSELNVNALLLGDSALYLCASSLGWANEKLFFGSGTQLSVL.

This clonotype was counted many times. The genes are TRBV5-1 and TRBJ2-3; D assignment may be TRBD1 or TRBD2 (6 bases each). The CDR3 has 14 residues. The V and J ends lost 0 bases and 5 bases respectively, with 10 bases between them. Germline CDR1 and CDR2: SGHRS and YFSETQ. CDR3 sequence (DNA): TGCGCCAGCAGCTTGGACGAGGGGGGAGATACGCAGTATTTT. It yields the protein CASSLDEGGDTQYF.

This clonotype was found many times. The rearrangement links TRBV6-1 to TRBJ1-2; no clear D. V dropped 7 bases and J dropped 8 bases, with 17 bases sitting between them. The CDR3 has 13 residues. CDR1 MNHNS and CDR2 SASEGT come from the germline V gene. Written as DNA, the CDR3 is TGTGCCAGCACCTACTCTTGGGGTAGGGGCTACACCTTC. This translates into CASTYSWGRGYTF.

The chain combines TRBV9 with TRBJ1-2; no reliable D call. The CDR3 extends over 11 amino acids. Germline V gene lookup returns CDR1 SGDLS and CDR2 YYNGEE. Trimming cost V 4 bases and J 8 bases, with 9 bases left between them. The CDR3 here is CASSLLWGYTF. The CDR3 nucleotides are TGTGCCAGCAGCCTCCTGTGGGGCTACACCTTC. The full variable domain, rest sourced from reference TRBV9 and TRBJ1-2, is DSGVTQTPKHLITATGQRVTLRCSPRSGDLSVYWYQQSLDQGLQFLIQYYNGEERAKGNILERFSAQQFPDLHSELNLSSLELGDSALYFCASSLLWGYTFGSGTRLTVV.

This rearrangement joins TRBV9 to TRBJ1-3; no clear D. Deletions cut 3 bases from V and 0 bases from J, with 13 bases between. CDR3 length equals 16 residues. The germline CDR1 and CDR2 sequences are SGDLS and YYNGEE. CDR3 amino acids: CASSALDMSSGNTIYF. In DNA, the CDR3 is TGTGCCAGCAGCGCCCTAGACATGAGCTCTGGAAACACCATATATTTT.

This clonotype was picked up many times. The chain carries TRBV12-3 or TRBV12-4 and TRBJ2-2; 13 positions agree with TRBD2. V dropped 10 bases and J dropped 1; count of bases not matched to a gene: 6. The CDR3 extends over 16 amino acids. The CDR3 nucleotides read TGTGCCACAGGACTAGCGGGGGCCCTGAACACCGGGGAGCTGTTTTTT. Its translation is CATGLAGALNTGELFF.

There are many counts of this clonotype. The J gene is TRBJ1-2, the V gene TRBV4-1; 7 nucleotides agree with TRBD1. Per the germline V gene, CDR1 is MGHRA and CDR2 is YSYEKL. This CDR3 contains 13 residues. With 5 bases clipped from V and 5 bases from J, the junction kept 5 bases outside the gene matches. In DNA form, the CDR3 reads TGCGCCAGCAGCACCCCGGGACAGTATGGCTACACCTTC. It translates to CASSTPGQYGYTF.

This clonotype was seen ten or more times. The chain uses TRBV2 and TRBJ2-7; D ambiguous. CDR1 and CDR2 (germline): SNHLY, FYNNEI. The CDR3 has 13 amino acids. V lost 7 bases, J lost 5 bases, and 15 bases lay in between. CDR3 amino acids: CASTLTLSNEQYF. In nucleotides, the CDR3 is TGTGCCAGCACCCTCACCCTGTCCAACGAGCAGTACTTC. Full variable domain (missing parts from reference TRBV2 and TRBJ2-7): EPEVTQTPSHQVTQMGQEVILRCVPISNHLYFYWYRQILGQKVEFLVSFYNNEISEKSEIFDDQFSVERPDGSNFTLKIRSTKLEDSAMYFCASTLTLSNEQYFGPGTRLTVT.

Ten or more counts support this clonotype. V and J are TRBV2 and TRBJ1-6, with a possible D match to TRBD1 (5 bases). The germline V gene has CDR1 SNHLY and CDR2 FYNNEI. V was clipped by 8 bases and J by 7 bases, with 12 bases between them. CDR3 length: 13 residues. This chain's CDR3 is CASGKTANSPLHF. In DNA form, the CDR3 reads TGTGCCAGCGGGAAGACAGCGAATTCACCCCTCCACTTT.